A single sample is the source of the 9 T cell receptor beta chains below, sequenced in a study of glioma-infiltrating T cells. Amplification of TCR alpha and beta CDR3 regions from RNA used iRepertoire nested multiplex PCR. TCRdb reanalysed the multiplex PCR reads using MiXCR and keeps one entry per CDR3 protein. Among fewer than 200,000 distinct CDR3 sequences listed, about 31% were seen once. The material sequenced was glioma tissue, nonneoplastic brain tissue, or PBMCs (not recorded which). Source of these receptors: a human donor with low-grade glioma or glioblastoma, undergoing nonglioma brain surgery, or in good health (not recorded which).

At least ten counts were recorded for this clonotype. This chain connects TRBV20-1 to TRBJ2-1; TRBD2 matches at 9 bases. J gave up 4 bases and V 0 bases, and 4 bases lay outside the gene matches. The CDR3 spans 15 residues. Germline CDR1 is DFQATT and CDR2 is SNEGSKA (reference sequence). The CDR3 DNA follows: TGCAGTGCTAGAGATTTGACTAGCGGATACAATGAGCAGTTCTTC. Translated: CSARDLTSGYNEQFF.

A note on this clonotype: A much larger clone lies one base from this, so it may be a read error. The V call is TRBV4-1, the J call TRBJ2-7, with unresolved D. Germline CDR1 MGHRA, CDR2 YSYEKL. Trimming left V 0 bases short and J 10 bases short, with 13 bases between. The CDR3 length is 13 residues. CDR3 DNA sequence: TGCGCCAGCAGCCAAGATCTTGGGTTCGATCAGTACTTC. Encoded protein: CASSQDLGFDQYF.

In its sample, this clonotype was seen many times. This chain joins TRBV7-6 and TRBJ2-1; TRBD1 matches at 9 bases. With V trimmed by 4 bases and J by 5 bases, 3 bases remained unmatched. The CDR3 sequence is 14 residues long. CDR1 SGHVS and CDR2 FNYEAQ come from the germline V gene. Here the CDR3 reads CASSSRTGDNEQFF. In nucleotides, the CDR3 is TGTGCCAGCAGCTCACGGACAGGGGACAATGAGCAGTTCTTC.

Concerning this clonotype itself: With a much larger clone just one base away, this may be a read error. The rearrangement joins TRBV24-1 to TRBJ1-5, with unresolved D. CDR3 length: 13 amino acids. Germline lookup yields CDR1 KGHDR and CDR2 SFDVKD. DNA for the CDR3: TGTGCCGCCAGTGCTGACGGATATCAGCCCCAGCATTTT. Its translation: CAASADGYQPQHF.

Many counts were recorded for this clonotype. This CDR3 is CASSLSRPGLPRNEQFF. The CDR3 DNA reads TGTGCCAGCAGTTTATCGAGACCGGGACTACCCAGGAATGAGCAGTTCTTC. This rearrangement joins TRBV27 to TRBJ2-1; TRBD2 matches 7 bases. This CDR3 has 17 residues. CDR1 is MNHEY, CDR2 SMNVEV, per germline (reference sequence). Unmatched junction bases numbered 12, after V lost 0 bases and J lost 7 bases.

As for this clonotype: A much larger clone differs from this one at a single base, so this may be a read error. The rearrangement uses TRBV19 and TRBJ2-7; the match to TRBD1 covers 10 bases. Germline V lookup: CDR1 LNHDA, CDR2 SQIVND (reference sequence). With 6 bases clipped from V and 6 bases from J, the junction kept 11 bases outside the gene matches. The CDR3 runs 15 residues. CDR3 in DNA: TGTGCCAGTAGCACGGACAGGGGGAGCCCCTTCGAGCAGTACTTC. It codes for CASSTDRGSPFEQYF.

About this clonotype: One junction end does not reproduce the germline sequence, and a read error may be involved. This chain links TRBV27 with TRBJ1-5; D is unclear. From germline, CDR1 is MNHEY and CDR2 SMNVEV (reference sequence). The CDR3 spans 13 residues. CDR3 bases: TGTGCCAGCAGTTTTCCGGGCAATGAGCCCCAGCATTTT. It codes for CASSFPGNEPQHF.

With respect to this clonotype: This could be a read error, since a much larger clone is one nucleotide away. The chain has TRBV6-1 and TRBJ2-7, with 7 bases lining up with TRBD1. From germline, CDR1 is MNHNS and CDR2 SASEGT. The CDR3 runs to 15 residues. CDR3 nucleotides: TGTGCCAGCAGCTCGGGGACAGCATCTTTCTACAAGCAGTACTTC. Its translation is CASSSGTASFYKQYF.

This clonotype was detected many times. This rearrangement joins TRBV20-1 to TRBJ2-1, with D tentatively TRBD2 (6 bases). Germline assignment: CDR1 DFQATT and CDR2 SNEGSKA (reference sequence). This CDR3 contains 15 residues. V lost 6 bases to trimming and J lost 2 bases, with 17 bases between them. In nucleotides, the CDR3 is TGCAGTGCGGACGGAGGGCCCCTCGCCTACAATGAGCAGTTCTTC. Its protein is CSADGGPLAYNEQFF.